This TCR beta chain is from a study of radiotherapy plus CTLA-4 blockade in lung cancer. Study overall: In about 20% of patients, objective responses were seen; roughly 28% had disease control. Findings and caveats of the study: Tumor-origin TCR clones grew in blood after radiotherapy plus ipilimumab. Per reports, early blood T cell clone dynamics, plus interferon-beta, forecast response most strongly.

Those with chemo-refractory metastatic non-small-cell lung cancer were treated with focal radiation combined with CTLA-4 blockade using ipilimumab. Germline V gene lookup returns CDR1 WSHSY and CDR2 SAAADI. The CDR3 is 15 amino acids. V was shortened by 2 bases and J by 5 bases, with 15 bases between the two germline ends. TCRdb's copy holds only in-frame clones and misses some; the assay was immunoSEQ multiplex PCR. This table has over 70,000 clones, 86% appearing once. This clone was observed once. Its antigen is unknown. This material consisted of peripheral blood, taken from a patient treated with radiotherapy plus ipilimumab. The V call is TRBV10-2, the J call TRBJ2-5; TRBD1 might be the D (5 bases). This clonotype originated in a human donor with non-small cell lung cancer who had a partial response to radiotherapy plus ipilimumab. The CDR3 nucleotides read TGCGCCAGCAGTGAGGGACACTTAATAGAGGAGACCCAGTACTTC. Protein: CASSEGHLIEETQYF.